This is a list of T cell receptor beta chains from one sample in a study of OX40 agonist ivuxolimab in advanced cancers. Sequencing used immunoSEQ multiplex PCR; TCRdb keeps in-frame clones, though not all of them. The sample includes around 150,000 clones, about 93% seen only once; the top ten take more than 1%. The sequenced sample was CD4+ or CD8+ T cells sorted from blood, obtained in a trial of the OX40 agonist ivuxolimab. Every receptor here comes from an adult with an advanced solid tumor such as melanoma, head and neck, liver or kidney cancer. Both conserved end residues are part of each CDR3. A D gene is named only where the DNA matches it firmly. Size values are once, few and many counts, or a class for expanded clones, and some rows have none.

TRBJ2-7	TRBV6-5	NA	TRBD2	TGTGCCAGCACCCAAGGGGGACTAGCCTCGTACGAGCAGTACTTC	CASTQGGLASYEQYF
TRBJ1-5	TRBV7-2	NA	NA	TGTGCCAGCAGCTTAGCGGGGGCACCCAATCAGCCCCAGCATTTT	CASSLAGAPNQPQHF
TRBJ2-5	TRBV5-3	NA	NA	TGTGCCAGAAGCTTCGAGAGCCAAGAGACCCAGTACTTC	CARSFESQETQYF
TRBJ2-1	TRBV7-6	NA	TRBD1	TGTGCCAGCAGCCCCCGGACAGGGGTGACCTACAATGAGCAGTTCTTC	CASSPRTGVTYNEQFF
TRBJ1-5	TRBV7-9	NA	TRBD1	TGTGCCAGCAGCTTGGGGCCGGGACAGGGATATCAGCCCCAGCATTTT	CASSLGPGQGYQPQHF
TRBJ2-5	TRBV12-5	NA	NA	TGTGCTAGTGGTTTGGTACGGGAATACAGTTGGGGAGACCAAGAGACCCAGTACTTC	CASGLVREYSWGDQETQYF
TRBJ1-3	TRBV5-4	NA	TRBD1	TGCGCCAGCAGCCAATTCGGGACAGCTTCTGGAAACACCATATATTTT	CASSQFGTASGNTIYF
TRBJ1-5	TRBV10-3	NA	NA	TGTGCCATCAGTGAGGGACTTCAGCCCCAGCATTTT	CAISEGLQPQHF
TRBJ1-5	TRBV7-8	NA	NA	TGTGCCAGCAGCTTAGACGAACGTGTCAATCAGCCCCAGCATTTT	CASSLDERVNQPQHF
TRBJ2-7	TRBV7-9	NA	TRBD1	TGTGCCAGCAGCTTAGGCAGGGGGCAAGAGCAGTACTTC	CASSLGRGQEQYF
TRBJ1-3	TRBV9	NA	NA	TGTGCCAGCAGCGTAGAGTGGGACGTAGGAAACACCATATATTTT	CASSVEWDVGNTIYF
TRBJ1-6	TRBV23-1	NA	TRBD1	TGCGCCAGCAGTCCAACAGGGGGGGCGATGCTAAAGAATTCACCCCTCCACTTT	CASSPTGGAMLKNSPLHF
TRBJ1-1	TRBV2	NA	TRBD1	TGTGCCAGCATTCAGGGGGCGTGGGACACTGAAGCTTTCTTT	CASIQGAWDTEAFF
TRBJ2-1	TRBV10-2	NA	NA	TGCGCCAGCAGTGAGCGAGGGGCCCTCTCCTACAATGAGCAGTTCTTC	CASSERGALSYNEQFF
TRBJ2-4	TRBV6-5	NA	NA	TGTGCCAGCAGAGACAGGTCCAAAAACATTCAGTACTTC	CASRDRSKNIQYF
TRBJ2-2	TRBV4-3	NA	NA	TGCGCCAGCAGCCCACTAGACGGGGAGCTGTTTTTT	CASSPLDGELFF
TRBJ1-2	TRBV7-9	few	TRBD1	TGTGCCAGCAGGGATAGGGACAGCCGGCACTATGGCTACACCTTC	CASRDRDSRHYGYTF
TRBJ1-3	TRBV6-5	NA	NA	TGTGCCAGCAGTTACTCTGGCGCTGGAAACACCATATATTTT	CASSYSGAGNTIYF
TRBJ1-2	TRBV6-6	once	TRBD1	TGTGCCAGCAGTTACGGGGTGACAGGGTATGGCTACACCTTC	CASSYGVTGYGYTF
TRBJ1-6	TRBV4-3	NA	TRBD1	TGCGCCAGCAGACCGGGACAGGGAGGTTTAAATTCACCCCTCCACTTT	CASRPGQGGLNSPLHF
TRBJ2-5	TRBV7-2	NA	NA	TGTGCCAGCAGCTCCGCAGGCAGGCAAGAGACCCAGTACTTC	CASSSAGRQETQYF
TRBJ1-1	TRBV6-5	few	NA	TGTGCCAGATGGCACACTGAAGCTTTCTTT	CARWHTEAFF
TRBJ2-2	TRBV27	NA	NA	TGTGCCAGCAGTTCTAACCGACTAGCCGGGGAGCTGTTTTTT	CASSSNRLAGELFF
TRBJ2-7	TRBV9	NA	TRBD1	TGTGCCAGCACTCAAGGACAGGGAAACGACGAGCAGTACTTC	CASTQGQGNDEQYF
TRBJ2-1	TRBV23-1	NA	TRBD2	TGCGCCAGCAGTCAATCGAACGGAGGGACTAGCGGGAATTACAATGAGCAGTTCTTC	CASSQSNGGTSGNYNEQFF
TRBJ1-1	TRBV7-6	NA	TRBD1	TGTGCCAGCAGCTTAGTAGGACAGGCCGAAGCTTTCTTT	CASSLVGQAEAFF
TRBJ2-3	TRBV27	NA	NA	TGTGCCAGCAGTTCCGCCGATACGCAGTATTTT	CASSSADTQYF
TRBJ2-5	TRBV7-3	NA	NA	TGTGCCAGCAGCCCAGGGGGGGAGTGGGAGACCCAGTACTTC	CASSPGGEWETQYF
TRBJ2-3	TRBV9	NA	NA	TGTGCCAGCAGCGTAGAGGCGGCGGGCACAGATACGCAGTATTTT	CASSVEAAGTDTQYF